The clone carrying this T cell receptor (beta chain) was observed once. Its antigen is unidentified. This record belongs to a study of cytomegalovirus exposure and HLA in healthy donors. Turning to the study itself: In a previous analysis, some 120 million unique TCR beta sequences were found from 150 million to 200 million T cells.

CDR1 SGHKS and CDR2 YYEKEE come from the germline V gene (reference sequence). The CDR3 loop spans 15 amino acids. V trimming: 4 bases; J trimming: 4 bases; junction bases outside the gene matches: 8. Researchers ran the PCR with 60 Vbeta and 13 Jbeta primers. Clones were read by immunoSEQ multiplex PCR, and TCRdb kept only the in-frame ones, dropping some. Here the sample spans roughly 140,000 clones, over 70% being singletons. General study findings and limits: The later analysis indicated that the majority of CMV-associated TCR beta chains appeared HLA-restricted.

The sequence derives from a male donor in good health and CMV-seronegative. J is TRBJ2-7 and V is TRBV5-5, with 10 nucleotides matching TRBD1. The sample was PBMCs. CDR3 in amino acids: CASSGVTGGSYEQYF. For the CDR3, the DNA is TGTGCCAGCAGCGGGGTGACAGGGGGCTCATACGAGCAGTACTTC. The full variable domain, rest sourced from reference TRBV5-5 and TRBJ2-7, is DAGVTQSPTHLIKTRGQQVTLRCSPISGHKSVSWYQQVLGQGPQFIFQYYEKEERGRGNFPDRFSARQFPNYSSELNVNALLLGDSALYLCASSGVTGGSYEQYFGPGTRLTVT.